Detailed here is one T cell receptor (beta chain). TCRdb reanalysed the 5' RACE reads using MiXCR and keeps one entry per CDR3 protein. Among approximately 570,000 distinct CDR3 sequences, 15% to 20% were seen once, and the ten largest hold about 11%. The sample belongs to a study of T-cell memory formation after mild COVID-19. V lost 0 bases, J lost 5 bases, and 4 bases lay in between. Looked up from germline, CDR1 is MGHDK and CDR2 is SYGVNS. CDR3 length equals 12 residues. The source material was PBMCs or a T cell subset sorted from them (not recorded which). The receptor was derived from an adult woman who had mild COVID-19 (a few samples of this study predate the infection). Cell type and time point are not known. This sequence joins TRBV25-1 and TRBJ2-5, with D uncertain. Here the CDR3 reads CASSEYVETQYF. The CDR3 DNA reads TGTGCCAGCAGTGAATATGTGGAGACCCAGTACTTC.